This TCR beta chain was sequenced in a study of identical twins. Points on this clonotype: Antigen unknown.

Study-wide findings and caveats: Carriage of fewer insertions was seen in abundant cord blood beta clonotypes, whereas memory repertoires showed none. Cross-sectional statistical analysis was relied on for the conclusions, without the same donors being followed.

Through template switching, a universal primer site was introduced, and the cDNA contained unique molecular identifiers. TCRdb reprocessed the 5' RACE reads via MiXCR and lists one record per CDR3 protein. The sample lists some 790,000 distinct CDR3 sequences, 15% to 20% occurring once. The sample was also reused in another study, on T cells expressing NK-cell markers. Per that study: TCR beta repertoires came from sorted CD3+CD56+NKG2C+, CD3+CD56+NKG2C- and CD3+CD56-NKG2C+ T cells.

Sequencing used PBMCs. The sequence came from a woman younger than 30 in good health.

CDR3 sequence: CASSLRQGWLFF. The CDR3 region has the DNA TGTGCCAGCAGCCTCCGACAGGGATGGCTGTTTTTT. The chain employs TRBV12-3 or TRBV12-4 and TRBJ2-2; 7 positions match TRBD1. V lost 6 bases and J lost 13; bases outside the gene matches: 8. This CDR3 comprises 12 residues.